Listed here are 9 T cell receptor beta chains from one sample, sequenced in a study of blood T cells in healthy people across ages. A second about 6 to 11 cycle PCR used barcoded and J-beta primers. In TCRdb, the 5' RACE reads were re-called with MiXCR into one record per CDR3 protein. The sample includes about 720,000 distinct CDR3 sequences, about 20% of them seen just once. What was sequenced was blood. The receptors come from a man between 65 and 85 years old in good health.

The V and J genes are TRBV12-3 or TRBV12-4 and TRBJ2-1; 12 nucleotides agree with TRBD1. The CDR3 has 15 amino acids. With V trimmed by 3 bases and J by 5 bases, 2 bases remained unmatched. The CDR3 DNA follows: TGTGCCAGCAGTTTTGGGACAGGGGGCCACAATGAGCAGTTCTTC. It translates to CASSFGTGGHNEQFF.

The CDR3 spells CVSCLAGFGAEQFF. The DNA for the CDR3 is TGTGTCTCGTGTCTAGCGGGGTTTGGGGCTGAGCAGTTCTTC. The V call is TRBV11-2, the J call TRBJ2-5, with 9 bases aligning to TRBD2. The end of the DNA is better explained by TRBJ2-1, so the J call may be wrong. The germline CDR1 and CDR2 sequences are SGHAT and FQNNGV. The CDR3 spans 14 residues.

This chain links TRBV6-6 with TRBJ2-6; D gene ambiguous. CDR1 is MNHNY and CDR2 is SVGAGI in the germline V gene (reference sequence). The CDR3 consists of 15 residues. V lost 7 bases to trimming and J lost 3 bases, with 13 bases between them. This CDR3 is CASTGSPLGANVLTF. The CDR3 DNA follows: TGTGCCAGCACAGGCAGCCCTCTTGGGGCCAACGTCCTGACTTTC.

The chain couples TRBV19 to TRBJ1-2, with D maybe TRBD1 (6 bases). This CDR3 has 13 amino acids. Trimming removed 7 bases at V and 2 bases at J, with 11 bases between. Per the germline V gene, CDR1 is LNHDA and CDR2 is SQIVND (reference sequence). For the CDR3, the DNA is TGTGCCAGTATTCCTACAGGGAACTATGGCTACACCTTC. Translating gives CASIPTGNYGYTF.

This clonotype was recorded at least ten times. The chain joins TRBV5-1 to TRBJ2-2; tentatively, D is TRBD1 (5 bases). The CDR3 spans 15 residues. Germline V CDR1 and CDR2: SGHRS, YFSETQ. Trimming took off 4 bases at V and 7 bases at J, with 17 bases between the two ends. The CDR3 DNA sequence: TGCGCCAGCAGCCGGATTAGGGGTTCTGACGGGGAGCTGTTTTTT. The encoded protein is CASSRIRGSDGELFF.

The chain links TRBV3-1 to TRBJ2-1; D gene unclear. Germline assignment: CDR1 LGHDT and CDR2 YNNKEL (reference sequence). V lost 0 bases and J lost 5, with 11 bases in between. The CDR3 length is 15 residues. Here the CDR3 reads CASSQERNSNNEQFF. CDR3 DNA: TGTGCCAGCAGCCAAGAACGAAACAGCAACAATGAGCAGTTCTTC.

The V gene is TRBV10-3, the J gene TRBJ2-1; weak D call: TRBD2 (6 bases). V was trimmed by 4 bases and J by 0 bases, leaving 25 bases between them. The CDR3 length is 20 residues. Germline V gives CDR1 ENHRY, CDR2 SYGVKD. The CDR3 nucleotides read TGTGCCATCAGTGCAGGCGGTCAAGTACCGGGACTCTACTCCTACAATGAGCAGTTCTTC. Translation: CAISAGGQVPGLYSYNEQFF.

This rearrangement joins TRBV5-1 to TRBJ2-5, with 8 bases identical to TRBD2. In germline, CDR1 is SGHRS, CDR2 YFSETQ. The CDR3 runs to 15 residues. The J segment lost 2 bases and the V segment lost 0 bases, leaving 3 bases of the junction unmatched. The CDR3 sequence is CASSLVAGFQETQYF. The CDR3 DNA sequence: TGCGCCAGCAGCTTGGTAGCGGGGTTTCAAGAGACCCAGTACTTC.

This clonotype appeared once. V usage is TRBV7-7 and J usage is TRBJ2-7; D is undetermined. The J call may not be correct, given that the DNA end is closer to TRBJ2-1. The CDR3 sequence is 14 residues long. Germline V lookup: CDR1 SSHAT, CDR2 FNYEAQ (reference sequence). The CDR3 loop is CASSPRTDYNEQFF. The CDR3 bases are TGTGCCAGCAGCCCCAGGACGGACTACAATGAGCAGTTCTTC.